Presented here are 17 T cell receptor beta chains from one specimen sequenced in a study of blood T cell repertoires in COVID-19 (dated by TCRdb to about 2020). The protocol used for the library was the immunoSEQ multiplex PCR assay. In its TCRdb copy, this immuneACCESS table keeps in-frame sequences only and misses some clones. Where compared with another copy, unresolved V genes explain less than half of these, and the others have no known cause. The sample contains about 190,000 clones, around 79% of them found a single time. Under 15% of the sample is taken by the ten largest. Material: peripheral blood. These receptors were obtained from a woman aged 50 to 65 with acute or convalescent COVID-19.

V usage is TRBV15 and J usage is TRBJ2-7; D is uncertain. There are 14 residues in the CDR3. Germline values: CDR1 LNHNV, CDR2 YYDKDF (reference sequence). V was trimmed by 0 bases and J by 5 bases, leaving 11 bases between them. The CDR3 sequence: CATSRDGSRNEQYF. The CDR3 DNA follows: TGTGCCACCAGCAGAGATGGGTCGCGGAACGAGCAGTACTTC.

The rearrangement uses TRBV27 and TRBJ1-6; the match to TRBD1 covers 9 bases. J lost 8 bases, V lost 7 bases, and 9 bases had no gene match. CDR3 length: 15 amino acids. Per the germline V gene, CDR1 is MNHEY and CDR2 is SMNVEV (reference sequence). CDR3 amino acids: CASKPGTGFDSPLHF. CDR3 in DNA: TGTGCCAGCAAGCCCGGGACAGGGTTTGATTCACCCCTCCACTTT.

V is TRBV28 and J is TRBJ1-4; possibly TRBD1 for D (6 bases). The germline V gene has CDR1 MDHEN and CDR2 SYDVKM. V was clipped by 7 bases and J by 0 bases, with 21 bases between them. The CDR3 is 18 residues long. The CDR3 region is CASTVTPGTSATNEKLFF. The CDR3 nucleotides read TGTGCCAGCACCGTAACCCCCGGGACATCTGCAACTAATGAAAAACTGTTTTTT.

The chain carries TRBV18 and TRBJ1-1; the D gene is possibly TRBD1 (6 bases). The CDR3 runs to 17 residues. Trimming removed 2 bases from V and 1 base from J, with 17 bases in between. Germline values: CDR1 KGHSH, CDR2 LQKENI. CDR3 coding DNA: TGTGCCAGCTCACCATCAAAAACCCCGGGACAGAACACTGAAGCTTTCTTT. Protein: CASSPSKTPGQNTEAFF. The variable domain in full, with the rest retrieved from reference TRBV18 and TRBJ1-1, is NAGVMQNPRHLVRRRGQEARLRCSPMKGHSHVYWYRQLPEEGLKFMVYLQKENIIDESGMPKERFSAEFPKEGPSILRIQQVVRGDSAAYFCASSPSKTPGQNTEAFFGQGTRLTVV.

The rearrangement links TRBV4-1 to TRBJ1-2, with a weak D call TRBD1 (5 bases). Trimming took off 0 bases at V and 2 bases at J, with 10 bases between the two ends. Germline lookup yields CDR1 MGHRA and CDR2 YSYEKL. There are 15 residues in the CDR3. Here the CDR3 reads CASSQDLRTNYGYTF. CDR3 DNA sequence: TGCGCCAGCAGCCAAGATCTCCGGACAAACTATGGCTACACCTTC.

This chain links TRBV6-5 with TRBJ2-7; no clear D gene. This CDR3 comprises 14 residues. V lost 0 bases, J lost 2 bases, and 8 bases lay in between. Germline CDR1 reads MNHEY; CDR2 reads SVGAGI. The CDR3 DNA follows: TGTGCCAGCAGTTACTCCGGTTCTGCCTACGAGCAGTACTTC. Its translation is CASSYSGSAYEQYF.

The CDR3: CASGLVTNTQYF. Written as DNA, the CDR3 is TGTGCCAGCGGACTAGTCACGAATACGCAGTATTTT. V gene TRBV25-1 combines with J gene TRBJ2-3, with TRBD2 matching over 7 bases. V was clipped by 8 bases and J by 7 bases; unmatched bases: 6. The CDR3 has 12 residues. CDR1 and CDR2 from the germline V gene are MGHDK and SYGVNS.

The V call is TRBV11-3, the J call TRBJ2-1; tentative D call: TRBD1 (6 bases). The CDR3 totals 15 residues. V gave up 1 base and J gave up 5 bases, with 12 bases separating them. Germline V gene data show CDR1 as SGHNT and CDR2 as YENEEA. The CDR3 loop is CASSLGWTEHNEQFF. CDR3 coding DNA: TGTGCCAGCAGCTTAGGTTGGACAGAGCACAATGAGCAGTTCTTC.

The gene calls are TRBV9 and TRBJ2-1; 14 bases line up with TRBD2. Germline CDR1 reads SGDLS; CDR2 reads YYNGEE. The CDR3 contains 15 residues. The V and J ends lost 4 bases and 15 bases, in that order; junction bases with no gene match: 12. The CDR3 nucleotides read TGTGCCAGCAGCCCTGGGACTAGCGGGAGATTGCTACGGTTCTTC. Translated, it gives CASSPGTSGRLLRFF.

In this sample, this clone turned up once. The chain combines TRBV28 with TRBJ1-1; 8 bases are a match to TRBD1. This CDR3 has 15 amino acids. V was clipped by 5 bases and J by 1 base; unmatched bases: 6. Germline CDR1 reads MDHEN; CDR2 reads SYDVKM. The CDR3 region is CASSGSGTGNTEAFF. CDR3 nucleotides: TGTGCCAGCAGTGGATCCGGGACAGGGAACACTGAAGCTTTCTTT.

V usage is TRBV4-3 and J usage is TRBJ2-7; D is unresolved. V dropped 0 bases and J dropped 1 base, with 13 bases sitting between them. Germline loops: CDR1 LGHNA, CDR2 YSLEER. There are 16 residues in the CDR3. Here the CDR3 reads CASSQDARSVSYEQYF. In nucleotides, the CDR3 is TGCGCCAGCAGCCAAGATGCTCGGTCGGTATCCTACGAGCAGTACTTC.

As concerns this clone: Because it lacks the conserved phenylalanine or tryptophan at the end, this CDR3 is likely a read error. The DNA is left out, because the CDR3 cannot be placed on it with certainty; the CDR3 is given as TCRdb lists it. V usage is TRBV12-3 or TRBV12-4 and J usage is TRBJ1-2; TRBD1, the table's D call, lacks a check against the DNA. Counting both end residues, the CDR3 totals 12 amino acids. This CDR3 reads CASKGRGRQGII.

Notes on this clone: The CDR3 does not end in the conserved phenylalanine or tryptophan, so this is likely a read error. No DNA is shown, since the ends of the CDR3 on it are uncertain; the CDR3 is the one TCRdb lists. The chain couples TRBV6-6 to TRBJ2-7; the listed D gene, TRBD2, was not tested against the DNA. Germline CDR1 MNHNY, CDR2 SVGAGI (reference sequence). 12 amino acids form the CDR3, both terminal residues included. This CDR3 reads CASSSTRTGVYI.

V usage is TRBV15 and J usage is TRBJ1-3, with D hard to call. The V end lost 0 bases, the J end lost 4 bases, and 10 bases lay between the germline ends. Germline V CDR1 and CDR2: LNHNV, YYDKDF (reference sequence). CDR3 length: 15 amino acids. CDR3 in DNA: TGTGCCACCAGCAGAGAAGACATCTTGGGAAACACCATATATTTT. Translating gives CATSREDILGNTIYF.

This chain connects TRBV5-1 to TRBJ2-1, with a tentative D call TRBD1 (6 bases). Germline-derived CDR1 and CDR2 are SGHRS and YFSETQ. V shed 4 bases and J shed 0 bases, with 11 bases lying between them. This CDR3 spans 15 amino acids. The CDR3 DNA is TGCGCCAGCAGCCGGGACACCGGCTCCTACAATGAGCAGTTCTTC. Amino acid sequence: CASSRDTGSYNEQFF.

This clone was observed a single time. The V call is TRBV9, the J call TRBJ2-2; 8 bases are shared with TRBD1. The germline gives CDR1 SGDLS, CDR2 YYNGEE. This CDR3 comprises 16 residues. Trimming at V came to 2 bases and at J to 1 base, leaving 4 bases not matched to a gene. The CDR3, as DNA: TGTGCCAGCAGCGTTGCCGGGACAGGGAACACCGGGGAGCTGTTTTTT. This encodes CASSVAGTGNTGELFF.

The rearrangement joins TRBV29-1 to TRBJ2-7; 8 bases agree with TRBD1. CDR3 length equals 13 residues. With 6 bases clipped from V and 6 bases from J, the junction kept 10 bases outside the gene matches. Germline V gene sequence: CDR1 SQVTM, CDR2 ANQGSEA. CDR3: CSVGMTGAGEQYF. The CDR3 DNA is TGCAGCGTGGGGATGACAGGGGCGGGCGAGCAGTACTTC.